Listed here are 11 T cell receptor beta chains from one sample, sequenced in a study of shared clonotypes between healthy human individuals. The repertoire was sequenced with immunoSEQ multiplex PCR; TCRdb's copy has only in-frame clones and lacks some. The repertoire holds about 380,000 clones, 90% to 97% seen once, with around 0.32% in the top ten. The sample was memory CD8+ T cells sorted from blood. Indicated subset: CD45RO+ cells pooled with CCR7-negative TemRA cells. The receptors derive from a man between 25 and 39 years old in good health.

V and J are TRBV18 and TRBJ2-1, with unresolved D. The CDR3 extends over 13 amino acids. The ends were cut back, 3 bases at V and 4 bases at J, with 7 bases in the middle. Germline V gene lookup returns CDR1 KGHSH and CDR2 LQKENI. CDR3 nucleotides: TGTGCCAGCTCACCTTCTAGGTACAATGAGCAGTTCTTC. Protein product: CASSPSRYNEQFF.

This chain connects TRBV30 to TRBJ2-7, with D unresolved. This CDR3 is built from 11 residues. CDR1 GTSNPN and CDR2 SVGIG come from the germline V gene (reference sequence). The V and J ends lost 3 bases and 3 bases respectively, with 6 bases between them. The CDR3 DNA is TGTGCCTGGAGCGTCTACTACGAGCAGTACTTC. Translated, it gives CAWSVYYEQYF.

This chain joins TRBV28 and TRBJ1-2; 8 positions match TRBD1. The CDR3 is made up of 15 amino acids. Looked up from germline, CDR1 is MDHEN and CDR2 is SYDVKM. The J segment lost 1 base and the V segment lost 6 bases, leaving 7 bases of the junction unmatched. Here the CDR3 DNA reads TGTGCCAGCAGCGTCGGGACAGGCGGTAACTATGGCTACACCTTC. It encodes CASSVGTGGNYGYTF.

The chain recombines TRBV11-2 with TRBJ2-3; TRBD2 matches at 14 bases. This CDR3 region has 19 residues. V dropped 2 bases and J dropped 3; count of bases not matched to a gene: 10. Germline V lookup: CDR1 SGHAT, CDR2 FQNNGV. The CDR3 sequence: CASSLKGGLAGVITDTQYF. The CDR3 region has the DNA TGTGCCAGCAGCTTAAAGGGGGGACTAGCGGGAGTAATAACAGATACGCAGTATTTT.

The chain combines TRBV9 with TRBJ1-5; possible D gene TRBD1, 6 bases. Trimming left V 0 bases short and J 4 bases short, with 11 bases between. The germline gives CDR1 SGDLS, CDR2 YYNGEE. This CDR3 contains 15 residues. In DNA form, the CDR3 reads TGTGCCAGCAGCGTAGCTGGGCAGGGGAATCAGCCCCAGCATTTT. Its protein is CASSVAGQGNQPQHF.

With regard to this clone: A junction boundary mismatches the germline segment, possibly from a read error. The rearrangement joins TRBV7-7 to TRBJ2-1; D is perhaps TRBD1 or TRBD2 (5 bases each). Germline V gene lookup returns CDR1 SSHAT and CDR2 FNYEAQ (reference sequence). This CDR3 region has 16 residues. CDR3 in DNA: TGTGCTAGCAGCATCCAGGAACGGGACCGTGGCAATGAGCAGTTCTTC. Protein sequence: CASSIQERDRGNEQFF.

The chain links TRBV10-3 to TRBJ2-5; 7 bases line up with TRBD2. Per the germline V gene, CDR1 is ENHRY and CDR2 is SYGVKD. The V and J ends lost 10 bases and 5 bases, in that order; junction bases with no gene match: 13. This CDR3 comprises 14 residues. The CDR3 protein is CATAGNGGWETQYF. In nucleotides, the CDR3 is TGTGCCACCGCCGGGAACGGGGGGTGGGAGACCCAGTACTTC.

The chain recombines TRBV18 with TRBJ2-1; tentatively, D is TRBD1 (6 bases). Trimming took 5 bases from V and 7 from J, leaving 18 bases between them. Germline assignment: CDR1 KGHSH and CDR2 LQKENI. The CDR3 has 15 residues. CDR3: CASSEQGPGSNEQFF. The DNA of the CDR3 is TGTGCCAGCTCAGAACAGGGACCCGGTTCGAATGAGCAGTTCTTC.

This chain joins TRBV4-1 and TRBJ2-2; TRBD2 matches at 13 bases. Germline loops: CDR1 MGHRA, CDR2 YSYEKL. This CDR3 comprises 16 residues. Trimming took 5 bases from V and 7 from J; bases not matched to a gene: 7. Written as DNA, the CDR3 is TGCGCCAGCAGCGTAACTAGCGGGAGGGCCCACGGGGAGCTGTTTTTT. This gives the protein CASSVTSGRAHGELFF.

The chain joins TRBV25-1 to TRBJ2-7; 7 bases agree with TRBD2. The CDR3 spans 17 residues. V dropped 3 bases and J dropped 1; count of bases not matched to a gene: 12. Per the germline V gene, CDR1 is MGHDK and CDR2 is SYGVNS. DNA for the CDR3: TGTGCCAGCAGTGACTCCCGGGGGGTGGCTCCTTCCTACGAGCAGTACTTC. This translates into CASSDSRGVAPSYEQYF.

The V and J genes are TRBV6-5 and TRBJ1-1, with a possible D match to TRBD1 (6 bases). CDR1 and CDR2 from the germline V gene are MNHEY and SVGAGI. The length of the CDR3 is 11 residues. V lost 6 bases to trimming and J lost 7 bases, with 9 bases between them. The CDR3 region is CASRRQDEAFF. The CDR3, as DNA: TGTGCCAGCAGACGACAGGATGAAGCTTTCTTT.